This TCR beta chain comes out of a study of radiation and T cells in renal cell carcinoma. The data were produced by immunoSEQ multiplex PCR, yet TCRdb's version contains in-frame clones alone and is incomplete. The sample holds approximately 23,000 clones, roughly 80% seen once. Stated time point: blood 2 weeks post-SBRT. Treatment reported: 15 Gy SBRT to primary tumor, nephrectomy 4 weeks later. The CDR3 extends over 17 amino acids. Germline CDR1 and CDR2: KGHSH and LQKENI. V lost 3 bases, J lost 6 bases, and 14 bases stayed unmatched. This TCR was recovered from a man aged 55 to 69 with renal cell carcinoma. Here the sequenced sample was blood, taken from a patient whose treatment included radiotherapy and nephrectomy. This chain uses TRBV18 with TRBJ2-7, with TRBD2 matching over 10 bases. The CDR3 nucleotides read TGTGCCAGCTCACCCGACGGTAGAAGAGCGGGAGGGGGCGAGCAGTACTTC. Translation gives CASSPDGRRAGGGEQYF.